The clone carrying this T cell receptor beta chain has just one count. Sequencing used immunoSEQ multiplex PCR; TCRdb keeps in-frame clones, though not all of them. This table has 210,000 or so clones, 70% to 90% appearing once. Germline values: CDR1 LNHDA, CDR2 SQIVND (reference sequence). CDR3 size: 19 residues. The V gene end was trimmed by 5 bases and the J gene end by 1 base; junction bases not matched to a gene: 16. This sample was included in a study of blood T cell repertoires in COVID-19. The origin of this receptor is a man aged 30-40 years with COVID-19, enrolled during active disease. The sequenced material came from peripheral blood. The gene calls are TRBV19 and TRBJ1-5; 8 positions agree with TRBD1. The DNA of the CDR3 is TGTGCCAGTAGTGTTGCAGGACAGGGTACCTTTGGGAGCAATCAGCCCCAGCATTTT. Translating it yields CASSVAGQGTFGSNQPQHF.